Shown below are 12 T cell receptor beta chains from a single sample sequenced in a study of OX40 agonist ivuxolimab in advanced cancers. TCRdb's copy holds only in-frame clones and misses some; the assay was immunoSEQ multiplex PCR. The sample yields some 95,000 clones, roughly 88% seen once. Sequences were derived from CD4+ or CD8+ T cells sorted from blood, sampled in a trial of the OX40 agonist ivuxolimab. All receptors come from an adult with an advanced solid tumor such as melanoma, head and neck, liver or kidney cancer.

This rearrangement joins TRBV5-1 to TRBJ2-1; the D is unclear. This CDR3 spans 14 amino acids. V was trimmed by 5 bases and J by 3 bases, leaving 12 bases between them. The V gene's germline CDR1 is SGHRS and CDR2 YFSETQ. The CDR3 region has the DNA TGCGCCAGCAGTCCGAGGAGTTACTACAATGAGCAGTTCTTC. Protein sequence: CASSPRSYYNEQFF.

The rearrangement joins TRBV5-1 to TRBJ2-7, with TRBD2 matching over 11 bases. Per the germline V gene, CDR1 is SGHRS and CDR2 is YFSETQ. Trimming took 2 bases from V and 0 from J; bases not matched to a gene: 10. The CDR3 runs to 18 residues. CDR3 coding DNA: TGCGCCAGCAGCTTACGACTAGCGGGACCCGAGAGCTCCTACGAGCAGTACTTC. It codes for CASSLRLAGPESSYEQYF.

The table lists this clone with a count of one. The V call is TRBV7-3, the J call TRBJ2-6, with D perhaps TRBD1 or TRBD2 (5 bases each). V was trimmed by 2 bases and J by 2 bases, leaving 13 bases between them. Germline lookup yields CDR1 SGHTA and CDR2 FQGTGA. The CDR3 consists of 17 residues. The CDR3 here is CASSLFGDRTGANVLTF. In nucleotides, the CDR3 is TGTGCCAGCAGCTTATTTGGGGACCGAACTGGGGCCAACGTCCTGACTTTC. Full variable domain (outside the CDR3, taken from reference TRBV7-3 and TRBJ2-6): GAGVSQTPSNKVTEKGKYVELRCDPISGHTALYWYRQSLGQGPEFLIYFQGTGAADDSGLPNDRFFAVRPEGSVSTLKIQRTERGDSAVYLCASSLFGDRTGANVLTFGAGSRLTVL.

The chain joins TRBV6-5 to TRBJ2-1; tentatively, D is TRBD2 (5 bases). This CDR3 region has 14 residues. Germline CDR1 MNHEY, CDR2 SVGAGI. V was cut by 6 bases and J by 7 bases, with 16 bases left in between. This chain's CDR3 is CASRPRGRGNEQFF. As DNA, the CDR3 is TGTGCCAGCAGGCCCCGGGGTAGAGGGAATGAGCAGTTCTTC.

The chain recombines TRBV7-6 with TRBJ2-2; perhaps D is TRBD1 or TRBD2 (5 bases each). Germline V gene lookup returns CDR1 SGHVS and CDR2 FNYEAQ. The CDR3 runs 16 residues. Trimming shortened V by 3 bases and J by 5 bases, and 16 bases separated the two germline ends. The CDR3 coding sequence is TGTGCCAGCAGCTTCTTCCCGGGACCCAATACCGGGGAGCTGTTTTTT. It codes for CASSFFPGPNTGELFF.

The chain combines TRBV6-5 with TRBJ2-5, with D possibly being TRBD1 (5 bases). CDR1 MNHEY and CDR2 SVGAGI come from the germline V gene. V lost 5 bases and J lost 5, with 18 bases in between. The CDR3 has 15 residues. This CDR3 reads CASSTTPGRLETQYF. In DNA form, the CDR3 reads TGTGCCAGCAGTACGACGCCAGGGCGGTTGGAGACCCAGTACTTC.

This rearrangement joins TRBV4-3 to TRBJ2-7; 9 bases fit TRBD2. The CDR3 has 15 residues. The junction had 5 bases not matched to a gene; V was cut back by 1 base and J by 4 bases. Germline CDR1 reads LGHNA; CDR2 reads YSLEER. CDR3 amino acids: CASSQVRGREYEQYF. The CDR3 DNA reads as TGCGCCAGCAGCCAAGTCCGCGGGAGGGAATACGAGCAGTACTTC.

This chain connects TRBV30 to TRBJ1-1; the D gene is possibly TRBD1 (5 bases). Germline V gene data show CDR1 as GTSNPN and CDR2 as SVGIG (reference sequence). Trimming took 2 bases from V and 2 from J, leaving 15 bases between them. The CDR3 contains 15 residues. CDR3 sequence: CAWSRRVGVNTEAFF. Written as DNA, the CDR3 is TGTGCCTGGAGTCGGAGGGTAGGGGTCAACACTGAAGCTTTCTTT.

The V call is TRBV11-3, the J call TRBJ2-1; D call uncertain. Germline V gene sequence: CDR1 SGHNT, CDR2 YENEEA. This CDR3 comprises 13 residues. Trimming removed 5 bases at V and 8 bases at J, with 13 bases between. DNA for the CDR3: TGTGCCAGCAGCCCCCGCGGCCATGATGAGCAGTTCTTC. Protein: CASSPRGHDEQFF.

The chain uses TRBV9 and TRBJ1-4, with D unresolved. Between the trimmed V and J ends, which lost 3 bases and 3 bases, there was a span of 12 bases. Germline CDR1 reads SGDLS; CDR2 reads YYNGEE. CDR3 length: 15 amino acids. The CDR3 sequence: CASSDGGRANEKLFF. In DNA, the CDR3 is TGTGCCAGCAGCGACGGCGGTAGGGCTAATGAAAAACTGTTTTTT.

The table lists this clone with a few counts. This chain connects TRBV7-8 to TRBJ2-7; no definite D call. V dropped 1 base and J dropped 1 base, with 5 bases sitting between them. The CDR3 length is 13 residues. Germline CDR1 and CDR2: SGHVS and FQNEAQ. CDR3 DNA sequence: TGTGCCAGCAGCTTAGGCAGGTCCTACGAGCAGTACTTC. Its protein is CASSLGRSYEQYF.

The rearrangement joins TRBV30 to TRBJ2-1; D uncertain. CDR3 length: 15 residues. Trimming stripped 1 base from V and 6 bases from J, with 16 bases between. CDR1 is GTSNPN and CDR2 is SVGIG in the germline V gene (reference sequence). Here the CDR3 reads CAWSESGNYFNEQFF. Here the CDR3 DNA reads TGTGCCTGGAGTGAATCTGGGAACTACTTCAATGAGCAGTTCTTC.